The rows below give T cell receptor beta chains drawn from one sample of a study of human T cells and chemical hapten exposure. TCRdb independently ran MiXCR on the RACE reads; one entry per CDR3 protein. Of some 250,000 distinct CDR3 sequences listed, around 7% are singletons. Sequencing was performed on whole blood, taken in connection with sensitization to the hapten diphenylcyclopropenone (DPC). The receptors come from a man between 18 and 35 years old with alopecia areata. Some clones in this sample may be carry-over from other donors' samples. The CDR3 runs from the conserved cysteine through the conserved F or W. D genes are given only for firm matches. Not all rows give a size; the values are once, few, many and, for expanded clones, a class.

v_call,clone_size,j_call,d_call,cdr3_nt,cdr3_aa
TRBV6-6,few,TRBJ2-5,TRBD2,TGTGCCAGCAGTTACTCGCTAGCGGGGGGGGATCAAGAGACCCAGTACTTC,CASSYSLAGGDQETQYF
TRBV20-1,few,TRBJ2-1,TRBD2,TGCAGTGCTAGAGGAGCGGGGGTATACAATGAGCAGTTCTTC,CSARGAGVYNEQFF
TRBV27,many,TRBJ1-2,TRBD1,TGTGCCAGCAGTTTGTCTGGGACAGAGTACTATGGCTACACCTTC,CASSLSGTEYYGYTF
TRBV29-1,many,TRBJ1-2,.,TGCAGCGTTGGGCGCTTGGACTATGGCTACACCTTC,CSVGRLDYGYTF
TRBV6-5,.,TRBJ2-7,.,TGTGCCAGCAGTTCCCTGACAGATATCTCCTGCGAGCAGTACTTC,CASSSLTDISCEQYF
TRBV4-3,once,TRBJ2-1,TRBD2,TGCGCCAGCAGCCAAGGTGTGACTAGCGCCTCCTACAATGAGCAGTTCTTC,CASSQGVTSASYNEQFF
TRBV12-3/TRBV12-4,many,TRBJ2-3,.,TGTGCCAGCAGTCCCCAGACAGATACGCAGTATTTT,CASSPQTDTQYF
TRBV7-2,few,TRBJ1-5,.,TGTGCCAGCAGTTTAGACCCTTATCAGCCCCAGCATTTT,CASSLDPYQPQHF
TRBV4-3,few,TRBJ1-4,.,TGCGCCAGCAGCCAAGAACTCGGGGGGCGAGGTGAAAAACTGTTTTTT,CASSQELGGRGEKLFF
TRBV7-2,.,TRBJ2-1,.,TGTGCCAGCAGCTCCACGAATGGGGGGGCCTCCTACAATGAGCAGTTCTTC,CASSSTNGGASYNEQFF
TRBV7-9,few,TRBJ2-7,TRBD1,TGTGCCAGCAGCCGGGGACAGGGGGTTTACGAGCAGTACTTC,CASSRGQGVYEQYF
TRBV5-1,few,TRBJ2-3,TRBD2,TGCGCCAGCAGCTTTATCCCGGCGGGGGGGTTAACTACGCAGTATTTT,CASSFIPAGGLTTQYF
TRBV6-5,many,TRBJ1-3,.,TGTGCCAGCAGTTACTCCGCTTTAGGAGGAAACACCATATATTTT,CASSYSALGGNTIYF
TRBV10-3,many,TRBJ1-2,TRBD1,TGTGCCATCCTTCGACAGGGGGCCAGGGATGGCTACACCTTC,CAILRQGARDGYTF
TRBV6-1,few,TRBJ1-6,.,TGTGCCAGCAGTGATGTTGAGAATTCACCCCTCCACTTT,CASSDVENSPLHF
TRBV12-3/TRBV12-4,few,TRBJ2-1,TRBD2,TGTGCCAGCGGGGACTGGCGCGGGGGGTTCTTC,CASGDWRGGFF
TRBV10-3,few,TRBJ2-3,TRBD2,TGTGCCATCAACTCGGGACTAGCGGGCACAGATACGCAGTATTTT,CAINSGLAGTDTQYF
TRBV4-1,many,TRBJ2-1,.,TGCGCCAGCAGCCAAGGGCTTGGGACCGCGTGGGAGCAGTTCTTC,CASSQGLGTAWEQFF
TRBV6-2/TRBV6-3,many,TRBJ1-1,TRBD1,TGTGCCAGCAGGCCGGGACAGGGGGTGCTGAAAGCTTTCTTT,CASRPGQGVLKAFF
TRBV5-1,few,TRBJ1-1,.,TGCGCCAGCAGCCAACAGGGTTGGACTGAAGCTTTCTTT,CASSQQGWTEAFF
TRBV28,few,TRBJ2-1,TRBD2,TGTGCCACTAAGGGAGGGATTGGCGTCGATGAGCAGTTCTTC,CATKGGIGVDEQFF
TRBV12-3/TRBV12-4,few,TRBJ2-4,TRBD2,TGTGCCAGCAGTTTATTGGGAGGGTTAAACATTCAGTACTTC,CASSLLGGLNIQYF
TRBV28,.,TRBJ1-2,.,TGTGCCAGCAGTTCAACATCCTATGGCTACACCTTC,CASSSTSYGYTF
TRBV21-1,many,TRBJ1-1,.,TGTGCCAGCAGCAGGGGTCGGTTGAACACTGAAGCTTTCTTT,CASSRGRLNTEAFF
TRBV3-1,.,TRBJ1-3,.,TGTGCCAGCAGCCAAGACCTAGGAAACACCATATATTTT,CASSQDLGNTIYF
TRBV6-5,.,TRBJ2-5,TRBD1,TGTGCCAGCAGACCCGGGACAGGGGGCGAGACCCAGTACTTC,CASRPGTGGETQYF
TRBV7-3,few,TRBJ2-1,.,TGTGCCAGCAGCTCCCTACACAGGGTCAATGAGCAGTTCTTC,CASSSLHRVNEQFF
TRBV29-1,many,TRBJ1-2,.,TGCAGCGTTGTGGACGGTGCTTATGGCTACACCTTC,CSVVDGAYGYTF
TRBV11-2,.,TRBJ2-7,.,TGTGCCAGCAGCCCCCTGGGGCAAACCTACGAGCAGTACTTC,CASSPLGQTYEQYF
TRBV7-9,few,TRBJ1-1,TRBD1,TGTGCCAGCAGCCCACCCCGCGGACAGGGGCCAATGGAGGACACTGAAGCTTTCTTT,CASSPPRGQGPMEDTEAFF
TRBV9,many,TRBJ2-6,.,TGTGCCAGCAGCATAGCAGACTCTGGGGCCAACGTCCTGACTTTC,CASSIADSGANVLTF
TRBV12-3/TRBV12-4,.,TRBJ1-1,TRBD1,TGTGCCAGCACCCATGAAGGGGGCAACACTGAAGCTTTCTTT,CASTHEGGNTEAFF
TRBV4-3,.,TRBJ2-6,.,TGCGCCAGCAGCCAGATCAGCTCTGGGGCCAACGTCCTGACTTTC,CASSQISSGANVLTF
TRBV20-1,many,TRBJ2-2,.,TGCAGTGCTAGGGGCCGGGGGGCCACCGGGGAGCTGTTTTTT,CSARGRGATGELFF
TRBV10-3,.,TRBJ1-1,.,TGTGCCATCAGTGTGGGGACTTGGAACACTGAAGCTTTCTTT,CAISVGTWNTEAFF
TRBV6-4,few,TRBJ2-3,TRBD1,TGTGCCAGCAGCAACAGGGGAACGCAGTATTTT,CASSNRGTQYF